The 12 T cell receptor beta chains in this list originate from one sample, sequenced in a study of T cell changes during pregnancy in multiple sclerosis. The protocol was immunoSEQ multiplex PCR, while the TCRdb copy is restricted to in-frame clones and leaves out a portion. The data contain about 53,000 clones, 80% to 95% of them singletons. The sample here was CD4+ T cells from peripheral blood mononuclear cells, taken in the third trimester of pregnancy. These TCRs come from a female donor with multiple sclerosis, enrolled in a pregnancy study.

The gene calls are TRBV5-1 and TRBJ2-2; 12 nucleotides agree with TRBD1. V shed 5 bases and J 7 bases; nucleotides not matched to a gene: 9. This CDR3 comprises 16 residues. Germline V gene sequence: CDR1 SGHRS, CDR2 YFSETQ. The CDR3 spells CASREGTGGAGGELFF. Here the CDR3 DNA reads TGCGCCAGCAGAGAGGGGACAGGGGGCGCAGGCGGGGAGCTGTTTTTT. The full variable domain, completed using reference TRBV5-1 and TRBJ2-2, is KAGVTQTPRYLIKTRGQQVTLSCSPISGHRSVSWYQQTPGQGLQFLFEYFSETQRNKGNFPGRFSGRQFSNSRSEMNVSTLELGDSALYLCASREGTGGAGGELFFGEGSRLTVL.

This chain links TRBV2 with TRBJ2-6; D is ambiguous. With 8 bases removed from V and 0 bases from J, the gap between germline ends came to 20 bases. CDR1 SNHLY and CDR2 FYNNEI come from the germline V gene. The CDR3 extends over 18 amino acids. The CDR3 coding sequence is TGTGCCAGCCGACGAAGGTTACAGCCTGTCTCTGGGGCCAACGTCCTGACTTTC. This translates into CASRRRLQPVSGANVLTF. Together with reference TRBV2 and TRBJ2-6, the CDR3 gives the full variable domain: EPEVTQTPSHQVTQMGQEVILRCVPISNHLYFYWYRQILGQKVEFLVSFYNNEISEKSEIFDDQFSVERPDGSNFTLKIRSTKLEDSAMYFCASRRRLQPVSGANVLTFGAGSRLTVL.

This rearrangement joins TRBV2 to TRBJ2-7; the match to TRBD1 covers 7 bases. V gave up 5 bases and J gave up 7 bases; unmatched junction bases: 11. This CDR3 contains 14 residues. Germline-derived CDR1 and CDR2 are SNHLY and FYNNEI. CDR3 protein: CASSHTPGQREQYF. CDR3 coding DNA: TGTGCCAGCAGTCATACCCCGGGACAGAGAGAGCAGTACTTC.

In nucleotides, the CDR3 is TGTGCCAGCAGCCCCCCGCGGGGTAGCGGGGGGGCCAGGAATGAGCAGTTCTTC. Protein product: CASSPPRGSGGARNEQFF. The chain uses TRBV28 and TRBJ2-1; 11 nucleotides align to TRBD2. This CDR3 has 18 residues. Trimming cost V 6 bases and J 7 bases; bases outside gene matches: 17. The germline CDR1 and CDR2 sequences are MDHEN and SYDVKM.

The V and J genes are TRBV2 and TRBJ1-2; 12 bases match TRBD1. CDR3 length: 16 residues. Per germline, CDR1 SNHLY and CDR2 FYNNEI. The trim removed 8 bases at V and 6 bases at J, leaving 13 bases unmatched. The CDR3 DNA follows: TGTGCCAGCTCCTACACCAGGGGACAGGGGGCGAATGGCTACACCTTC. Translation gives CASSYTRGQGANGYTF.

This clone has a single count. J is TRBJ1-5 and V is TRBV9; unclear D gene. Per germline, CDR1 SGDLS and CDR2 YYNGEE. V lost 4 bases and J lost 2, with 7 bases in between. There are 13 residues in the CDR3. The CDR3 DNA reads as TGTGCCAGCAGCTCCCATGGCAATCAGCCCCAGCATTTT. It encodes CASSSHGNQPQHF.

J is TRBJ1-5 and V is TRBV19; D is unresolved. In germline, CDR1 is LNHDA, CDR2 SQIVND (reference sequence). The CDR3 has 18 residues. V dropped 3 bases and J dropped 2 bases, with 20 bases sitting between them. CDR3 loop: CASSIVRGFDRGNQPQHF. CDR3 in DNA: TGTGCCAGTAGTATTGTGCGGGGTTTCGATAGAGGCAATCAGCCCCAGCATTTT.

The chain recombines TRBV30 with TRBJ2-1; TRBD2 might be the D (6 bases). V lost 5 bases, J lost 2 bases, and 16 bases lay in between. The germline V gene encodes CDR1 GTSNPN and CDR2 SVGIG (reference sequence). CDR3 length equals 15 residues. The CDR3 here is CAWGLADLPYNEQFF. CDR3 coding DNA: TGTGCCTGGGGGTTAGCGGACCTTCCCTACAATGAGCAGTTCTTC.

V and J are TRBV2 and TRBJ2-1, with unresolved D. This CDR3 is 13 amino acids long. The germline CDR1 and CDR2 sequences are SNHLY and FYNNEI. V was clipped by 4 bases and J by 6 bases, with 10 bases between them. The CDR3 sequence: CASSVPYPNEQFF. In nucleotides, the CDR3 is TGTGCCAGCAGTGTTCCCTACCCCAATGAGCAGTTCTTC.

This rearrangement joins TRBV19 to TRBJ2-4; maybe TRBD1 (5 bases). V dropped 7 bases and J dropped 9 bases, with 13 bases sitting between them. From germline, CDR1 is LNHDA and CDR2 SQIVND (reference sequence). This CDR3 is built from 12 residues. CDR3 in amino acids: CASTNRQSIQYF. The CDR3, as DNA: TGTGCCAGTACCAACAGGCAGAGCATTCAGTACTTC.

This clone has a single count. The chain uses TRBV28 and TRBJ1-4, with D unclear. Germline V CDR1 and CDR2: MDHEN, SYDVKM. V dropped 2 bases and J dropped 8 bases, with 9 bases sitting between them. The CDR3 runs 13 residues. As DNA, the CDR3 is TGTGCCAGCAGTTTACCCGAGGAGGAAAAACTGTTTTTT. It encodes CASSLPEEEKLFF.

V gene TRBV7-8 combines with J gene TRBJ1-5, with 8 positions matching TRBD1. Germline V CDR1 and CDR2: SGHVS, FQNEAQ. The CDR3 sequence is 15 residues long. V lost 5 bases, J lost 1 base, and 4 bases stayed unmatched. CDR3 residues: CASSPDRESNQPQHF. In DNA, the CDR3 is TGTGCCAGCAGCCCGGACAGGGAAAGCAATCAGCCCCAGCATTTT.